Each of the 30 T cell receptor beta chains below was sequenced from the same sample in a study of metastatic and nonmetastatic thyroid tumors. Through MiXCR, TCRdb re-clonotyped the PCR reads. This table has approximately 58,000 clones, roughly 20% appearing once. None of the patients had undergone any treatment ahead of thyroid surgery. Sequencing was performed on blood. The receptors derive from a female donor with papillary thyroid cancer or a benign thyroid nodule (not recorded which). Some clones in this sample may be carry-over from other donors' samples.

The chain couples TRBV5-1 to TRBJ1-2; the D gene is possibly TRBD1 (5 bases). The CDR3 contains 14 residues. V was shortened by 3 bases and J by 7 bases, with 16 bases between the two germline ends. CDR1 is SGHRS and CDR2 is YFSETQ in the germline V gene. CDR3 coding DNA: TGCGCCAGCAGCTCCGACGGGGGGGTGTGTGGCTACACCTTC. Protein product: CASSSDGGVCGYTF.

This clone was seen ten or more times. The V gene is TRBV28, the J gene TRBJ1-1, with 8 bases identical to TRBD1. The CDR3 totals 15 residues. After removal of 3 bases from V and 7 bases from J, the junction contained 10 bases not matched to a gene. Looked up from germline, CDR1 is MDHEN and CDR2 is SYDVKM. CDR3 protein: CASSLPPTGVYEAFF. CDR3 nucleotides: TGTGCCAGCAGTTTGCCACCGACAGGGGTTTATGAAGCTTTCTTT.

This clone has at least ten counts. This rearrangement joins TRBV18 to TRBJ2-5, with 13 bases fitting TRBD2. This CDR3 is built from 19 residues. Unmatched junction bases numbered 13, after V lost 2 bases and J lost 4 bases. The V gene's germline CDR1 is KGHSH and CDR2 LQKENI. Here the CDR3 reads CASSPRTSGRLGFVETQYF. In nucleotides, the CDR3 is TGTGCCAGCTCACCAAGGACTAGCGGGAGACTTGGGTTTGTAGAGACCCAGTACTTC. The variable domain in full, completed from reference TRBV18 and TRBJ2-5, reads NAGVMQNPRHLVRRRGQEARLRCSPMKGHSHVYWYRQLPEEGLKFMVYLQKENIIDESGMPKERFSAEFPKEGPSILRIQQVVRGDSAAYFCASSPRTSGRLGFVETQYFGPGTRLLVL.

This clone has at least ten counts. The rearrangement joins TRBV28 to TRBJ1-5, with 11 bases matching TRBD1. V was clipped by 6 bases and J by 5 bases; unmatched bases: 6. The CDR3 is 15 residues long. Germline V gene data show CDR1 as MDHEN and CDR2 as SYDVKM. The CDR3 sequence: CASSGGTGGHQPQHF. The CDR3 nucleotides are TGTGCCAGCAGCGGGGGGACAGGGGGTCATCAGCCCCAGCATTTT.

This clone has at least ten counts. V usage is TRBV7-3 and J usage is TRBJ2-2; 8 bases are shared with TRBD1. The CDR3 loop spans 16 amino acids. V lost 1 base, J lost 4 bases, and 5 bases stayed unmatched. Germline V gene sequence: CDR1 SGHTA, CDR2 FQGTGA. In DNA form, the CDR3 reads TGTGCCAGCAGCTTAAATACAGGGGGTAGCACCGGGGAGCTGTTTTTT. It yields the protein CASSLNTGGSTGELFF.

This clone has a count of ten or more. This chain links TRBV6-1 with TRBJ2-3, with D maybe TRBD1 (5 bases). V was trimmed by 3 bases and J by 3 bases, leaving 10 bases between them. The CDR3 is made up of 14 amino acids. Per the germline V gene, CDR1 is MNHNS and CDR2 is SASEGT. The CDR3 is CASSDRVKTDTQYF. The CDR3 nucleotides read TGTGCCAGCAGTGACAGGGTGAAGACAGATACGCAGTATTTT.

This clone was seen at least ten times. A clone one base away is much larger, so this may be a read error. Other DNA sequences of this sample code for an identical CDR3. This chain connects TRBV20-1 to TRBJ2-7; 10 bases align to TRBD2. CDR1 and CDR2 (germline): DFQATT, SNEGSKA (reference sequence). This CDR3 comprises 15 residues. V shed 8 bases, J shed 6 bases, and the junction held 16 bases outside the gene matches. CDR3 nucleotides: TGCAGTACTACGGGACTAGCGAGGGGGGGTTCCGAGCAGTACTTC. It is translated as CSTTGLARGGSEQYF.

The sample holds many counts of this clone. V is TRBV6-1 and J is TRBJ2-7, with D tentatively TRBD1 (5 bases). With 5 bases removed from V and 2 bases from J, the gap between germline ends came to 13 bases. The CDR3 is made up of 14 amino acids. Germline V gene sequence: CDR1 MNHNS, CDR2 SASEGT. The CDR3 coding sequence is TGTGCCAGCAGTATTTCCAGGGTAACCTACGAGCAGTACTTC. It yields the protein CASSISRVTYEQYF.

This clone was recorded a few times. This may come from a read error, since a much larger clone is one base off. This chain joins TRBV9 and TRBJ2-7, with 10 bases aligning to TRBD1. Germline CDR1 reads SGDLS; CDR2 reads YYNGEE. This CDR3 contains 14 residues. CDR3 residues: CAISLGTGAFEQYF. The CDR3 DNA reads TGTGCCATCAGCCTCGGGACAGGGGCGTTTGAGCAGTACTTC.

This clone was seen repeatedly, ten times or more. The chain joins TRBV18 to TRBJ1-4; 10 positions agree with TRBD1. Germline loops: CDR1 KGHSH, CDR2 LQKENI. The ends lost 2 bases at V and 6 bases at J; junction bases unmatched: 3. This CDR3 has 15 amino acids. This chain's CDR3 is CASSPDRGRDEKLFF. Written as DNA, the CDR3 is TGTGCCAGCTCACCAGACAGGGGGCGAGATGAAAAACTGTTTTTT.

This clone has ten or more counts. Other DNA sequences of this sample code for an identical CDR3. The chain employs TRBV5-8 and TRBJ2-2; D unresolved. Germline values: CDR1 SGHTS, CDR2 YDEGEE. V lost 8 bases and J lost 4, with 12 bases in between. The CDR3 spans 13 residues. CDR3 sequence (DNA): TGTGCCAGGGGAACTTTGGGCACCGGGGAGCTGTTTTTT. It is translated as CARGTLGTGELFF.

This clone was counted many times. This rearrangement joins TRBV7-3 to TRBJ2-3; 7 bases match TRBD2. Germline V lookup: CDR1 SGHTA, CDR2 FQGTGA. V was clipped by 4 bases and J by 3 bases; unmatched bases: 7. The length of the CDR3 is 15 residues. The CDR3 spells CASSSLGGSTDTQYF. Written as DNA, the CDR3 is TGTGCCAGCAGCTCCCTCGGCGGGAGTACAGATACGCAGTATTTT.

This clone was counted ten times or more. The genes are TRBV20-1 and TRBJ2-7, with D unresolved. The ends were cut back, 3 bases at V and 5 bases at J, with 2 bases in the middle. The CDR3 runs to 9 residues. Germline CDR1 DFQATT, CDR2 SNEGSKA (reference sequence). CDR3 sequence reads: CSASNEQYF. The CDR3 DNA is TGCAGTGCTAGCAACGAGCAGTACTTC.

Ten or more counts support this clone. J is TRBJ1-2 and V is TRBV28; D gene unclear. Germline CDR1 is MDHEN and CDR2 is SYDVKM. V lost 5 bases, J lost 2 bases, and 18 bases lay in between. The CDR3 has 16 amino acids. The CDR3 DNA reads as TGTGCCAGCAGTCAGTTTGGGTCGGAAGCCAACTATGGCTACACCTTC. This translates into CASSQFGSEANYGYTF.

This clone was recorded a few times. A single base separates this from a much larger clone, so it may be a read error. The CDR3, as DNA: TGTGCCAGTAGACCCTCCCGGTATGGCAATCAGCCCCAGCATTTT. This gives the protein CASRPSRYGNQPQHF. V is TRBV19 and J is TRBJ1-5; no clear D. Trimming cost V 6 bases and J 2 bases, with 14 bases left between them. CDR1 is LNHDA and CDR2 is SQIVND in the germline V gene (reference sequence). This CDR3 comprises 15 residues.

This chain connects TRBV20-1 to TRBJ2-7; TRBD2 aligns across 7 bases. This CDR3 has 14 residues. CDR1 is DFQATT and CDR2 is SNEGSKA in the germline V gene (reference sequence). V trimming: 1 base; J trimming: 3 bases; junction bases outside the gene matches: 6. In DNA form, the CDR3 reads TGCAGTGCTAGAGGGGCTAGCGGCCACTACGAGCAGTACGTC. It translates to CSARGASGHYEQYV.

The table lists this clone with many counts. This chain uses TRBV28 with TRBJ1-6; no clear D. CDR1 is MDHEN and CDR2 is SYDVKM in the germline V gene. Trimming removed 5 bases at V and 10 bases at J, with 15 bases between. This CDR3 is 14 amino acids long. The CDR3 DNA is TGTGCCAGCAGTCACCAGGTTCTGAACTCACCCCTCCACTTT. Amino acid sequence: CASSHQVLNSPLHF.

This clone showed up many times. V is TRBV7-9 and J is TRBJ1-1; D unclear. The V end was cut by 5 bases, the J end by 5 bases, with 12 bases between. Germline V gene sequence: CDR1 SEHNR, CDR2 FQNEAQ (reference sequence). CDR3 length equals 13 residues. The CDR3 DNA follows: TGTGCCAGCAGCAGAGCTCTAGCGACTGAAGCTTTCTTT. Its translation is CASSRALATEAFF.

At least ten counts were recorded for this clone. This may be a read error: a much more frequent sequence differs by one nucleotide. The chain uses TRBV12-3 or TRBV12-4 and TRBJ1-3; D not certain. The CDR3 totals 16 residues. CDR3 amino acids: CVSSFSGYRSGNTIYF. Here the CDR3 DNA reads TGTGTCAGCAGTTTCTCGGGGTACCGATCTGGAAACACCATATATTTT.

This clone was counted at least ten times. The chain carries TRBV3-1 and TRBJ1-5, with a tentative D call TRBD1 (6 bases). This CDR3 is 15 amino acids long. Per the germline V gene, CDR1 is LGHDT and CDR2 is YNNKEL (reference sequence). The ends were cut back, 3 bases at V and 3 bases at J, with 12 bases in the middle. The CDR3 protein is CASSHGGQYNQPQHF. The CDR3 nucleotides are TGTGCCAGCAGCCATGGAGGACAGTACAATCAGCCCCAGCATTTT.

This clone was found many times. The chain carries TRBV12-3 or TRBV12-4 and TRBJ2-5; D is unresolved. The CDR3 covers 10 residues. Deletions cut 5 bases from V and 4 bases from J, with 2 bases between. The CDR3: CASSRETQYF. In nucleotides, the CDR3 is TGTGCCAGCAGTAGAGAGACCCAGTACTTC.

This clone was detected many times. The rearrangement uses TRBV18 and TRBJ2-7; 7 bases match TRBD2. CDR1 and CDR2 (germline): KGHSH, LQKENI. The CDR3 is 13 residues long. Trimming cost V 6 bases and J 3 bases; bases outside gene matches: 5. This chain's CDR3 is CASSPGGNYEQYF. CDR3 nucleotide sequence: TGTGCCAGCTCTCCCGGGGGGAACTACGAGCAGTACTTC.

This clone was recorded at least ten times. V usage is TRBV5-4 and J usage is TRBJ1-2, with D possibly being TRBD1 (6 bases). V was pared by 1 base and J by 4 bases, with 11 bases between. Germline V gene lookup returns CDR1 SGHNT and CDR2 YYREEE (reference sequence). The CDR3 extends over 14 amino acids. CDR3 DNA sequence: TGTGCCAGCAGCTTGCCAGGGGCGAGCTATGGCTACACCTTC. The encoded protein is CASSLPGASYGYTF.

Details on this clone: This CDR3 is missing its conserved last phenylalanine or tryptophan, likely due to a read error. The genes are TRBV28 and TRBJ2-7; 10 bases are a match to TRBD2. From germline, CDR1 is MDHEN and CDR2 SYDVKM. CDR3 length equals 13 residues. The J segment lost 5 bases and the V segment lost 6 bases, leaving 4 bases of the junction unmatched. For the CDR3, the DNA is TGTGCCAGCAGGATAGCGGGAGGAAACGAGCAGTACAAC. It translates to CASRIAGGNEQYN.

This clone came up many times. The rearrangement links TRBV10-3 to TRBJ1-2, with D possibly matching TRBD1 (5 bases). V dropped 2 bases and J dropped 8 bases, with 12 bases sitting between them. CDR1 ENHRY and CDR2 SYGVKD come from the germline V gene. This CDR3 contains 13 residues. DNA of the CDR3: TGTGCCATCAGTGAGGCGGCAGGGCACGGCTACACCTTC. Protein product: CAISEAAGHGYTF.

In the case of this clone: At one end the junction does not follow the germline gene, possibly because of a read error. The chain employs TRBV10-3 and TRBJ2-6, with D possibly being TRBD1 (5 bases). The CDR3 has 12 residues. CDR1 is ENHRY, CDR2 SYGVKD, per germline. CDR3 loop: CAIRSGAKVLTF. Written as DNA, the CDR3 is TGTGCCATCCGCTCTGGGGCCAAGGTCCTGACGTTC.

Regarding this clone: An end of the junction does not agree with germline; a read error may underlie this. This sequence joins TRBV5-1 and TRBJ2-7; 11 nucleotides match TRBD2. Germline CDR1 SGHRS, CDR2 YFSETQ. The length of the CDR3 is 14 residues. CDR3: CANSHTSGSHEQYF. In nucleotides, the CDR3 is TGCGCCAACAGCCATACTAGCGGGAGCCACGAGCAGTACTTC.

In its sample, this clone was seen many times. This chain uses TRBV10-1 with TRBJ2-1; 11 bases map to TRBD2. Germline values: CDR1 WNHNN, CDR2 SYGVQD (reference sequence). The V gene end was trimmed by 6 bases and the J gene end by 9 bases; junction bases not matched to a gene: 7. The CDR3 spans 14 residues. This chain's CDR3 is CASSPALAGGEQFF. The DNA for the CDR3 is TGCGCCAGCAGCCCGGCCCTAGCGGGAGGTGAGCAGTTCTTC.

This clone came up a few times. The chain is built from TRBV25-1 and TRBJ1-6; 12 nucleotides line up with TRBD1. Looked up from germline, CDR1 is MGHDK and CDR2 is SYGVNS. CDR3 length equals 14 residues. J gave up 7 bases and V 6 bases, and 1 base lay outside the gene matches. The chain's CDR3 is CASRGQGANSPLHF. The CDR3 DNA follows: TGTGCCAGCAGGGGACAGGGGGCGAATTCACCCCTCCACTTT.

This clone is medium-sized within its sample. The gene calls are TRBV20-1 and TRBJ1-2, with 8 bases lining up with TRBD1. V was pared by 3 bases and J by 2 bases, with 5 bases of the junction left unmatched. There are 14 residues in the CDR3. Germline loops: CDR1 DFQATT, CDR2 SNEGSKA (reference sequence). CDR3 sequence reads: CSARPGQVNYGYTF. DNA of the CDR3: TGCAGTGCTAGGCCGGGACAGGTGAACTATGGCTACACCTTC.